The 30 T cell receptor beta chains given below trace back to one sample, sequenced in a study of CD8 T cells in ankylosing spondylitis (dated by TCRdb to the late 2010s). Library preparation employed 5' RACE. Data came from an Illumina HiSeq 2500. The public reads were reprocessed in TCRdb via fastp at Q25 and MiXCR, keeping in-frame beta chains. Each CDR3 protein appears once, grouped with its most common genes and DNA. The sample profile shows hundreds of thousands of distinct CDR3 sequences; about 11% of them were found once. The ten largest make up about 0.5% of the sample. Their antigens remain unidentified. What the study reported, not specific to this receptor: Blood from ankylosing spondylitis patients appeared to be characterized by a TCR beta motif composed of several highly homologous amino acid variants.

The sample consisted of blood, either unsorted or a sorted T cell fraction (not recorded which). The receptor source for this set is a male donor with ankylosing spondylitis.

The chain recombines TRBV7-8 with TRBJ2-3; the match to TRBD2 covers 9 bases. This CDR3 has 16 residues. Trimming at V came to 3 bases and at J to 5 bases, leaving 9 bases not matched to a gene. The V gene's germline CDR1 is SGHVS and CDR2 FQNEAQ. The CDR3 protein is CASSLGGSGRKDTQYF. Written as DNA, the CDR3 is TGTGCCAGCAGCTTGGGTGGTAGCGGGAGAAAAGATACGCAGTATTTT.

The chain employs TRBV7-8 and TRBJ2-7; D remains ambiguous. The CDR3 is 12 amino acids. Trimming removed 4 bases from V and 3 bases from J, with 7 bases in between. The germline V gene has CDR1 SGHVS and CDR2 FQNEAQ. The CDR3 is CASSSLIYEQYF. The CDR3 DNA follows: TGTGCCAGCAGCTCCCTGATCTACGAGCAGTACTTC.

This clonotype has a handful of counts. This sequence joins TRBV4-3 and TRBJ2-1; possible D gene TRBD1, 5 bases. Germline V lookup: CDR1 LGHNA, CDR2 YSLEER. This CDR3 is 13 amino acids long. The germline V and J ends were trimmed by 0 bases and 12 bases, with 12 bases remaining between them. In DNA form, the CDR3 reads TGCGCCAGCAGCCAAGAGGAACAGGCGGTGCAGTTCTTC. Amino acid sequence: CASSQEEQAVQFF.

The V and J genes are TRBV6-1 and TRBJ1-6; D unresolved. Germline CDR1 reads MNHNS; CDR2 reads SASEGT. The CDR3 runs to 13 residues. The V gene lost 6 bases and the J gene lost 10 bases, with 13 bases spanning the gap. CDR3 in amino acids: CASRALNRSPLHF. Here the CDR3 DNA reads TGTGCCAGCAGGGCCTTAAACCGCTCACCCCTCCACTTT.

At least ten counts were recorded for this clonotype. The chain couples TRBV20-1 to TRBJ2-1; 10 positions match TRBD2. V was clipped by 0 bases and J by 10 bases; unmatched bases: 9. The CDR3 loop spans 15 amino acids. The germline CDR1 and CDR2 sequences are DFQATT and SNEGSKA (reference sequence). As DNA, the CDR3 is TGCAGTGCTAGAGACCCCCAGCGGGAGGGCCGCGAGCAGTTCTTC. This encodes CSARDPQREGREQFF.

This sequence joins TRBV27 and TRBJ2-3; TRBD2 matches at 7 bases. Losses at the gene ends were 4 bases for V and 3 bases for J; bases not matched to a gene: 4. Germline V gene lookup returns CDR1 MNHEY and CDR2 SMNVEV (reference sequence). The CDR3 runs 14 residues. CDR3 region: CASSWGRGTDTQYF. CDR3 nucleotide sequence: TGTGCCAGCAGTTGGGGGAGGGGTACAGATACGCAGTATTTT.

This rearrangement joins TRBV20-1 to TRBJ2-3; D is perhaps TRBD2 (6 bases). The V end lost 6 bases, the J end lost 4 bases, and 29 bases lay between the germline ends. CDR1 is DFQATT, CDR2 SNEGSKA, per germline (reference sequence). The CDR3 runs to 18 residues. CDR3 DNA sequence: TGCAGTGCCTATCGTAGAAGCGGGCGCCTCTGGGGCCCAGATACGCAGTATTTT. Translating gives CSAYRRSGRLWGPDTQYF.

This clonotype was seen a few times. The V call is TRBV20-1, the J call TRBJ2-7; 8 bases fit TRBD2. The CDR3 contains 14 residues. The trim removed 6 bases at V and 2 bases at J, leaving 9 bases unmatched. The germline CDR1 and CDR2 sequences are DFQATT and SNEGSKA (reference sequence). Here the CDR3 reads CSAYLAGGPYEQYF. The DNA for the CDR3 is TGCAGTGCGTACCTGGCGGGAGGCCCCTACGAGCAGTACTTC.

There are many counts of this clonotype. The J gene is TRBJ2-5, the V gene TRBV29-1, with 7 bases aligning to TRBD2. This CDR3 spans 14 amino acids. CDR1 and CDR2 (germline): SQVTM, ANQGSEA. V dropped 4 bases and J dropped 2; count of bases not matched to a gene: 7. The DNA of the CDR3 is TGCAGCGTTGGACCGGGACTACATCAAGAGACCCAGTACTTC. Protein product: CSVGPGLHQETQYF.

This clonotype has a handful of counts. The chain links TRBV11-3 to TRBJ1-3, with D tentatively TRBD1 (5 bases). CDR3 length equals 17 residues. Germline V gives CDR1 SGHNT, CDR2 YENEEA. V was pared by 5 bases and J by 4 bases, with 21 bases between. This CDR3 reads CASSAEPGHTLGNTIYF. The CDR3 DNA follows: TGTGCCAGCAGCGCGGAACCTGGACACACCCTCGGAAACACCATATATTTT.

This clonotype was seen a handful of times. The chain uses TRBV10-3 and TRBJ2-1, with no clear D. The germline CDR1 and CDR2 sequences are ENHRY and SYGVKD. The CDR3 is 12 residues long. V lost 3 bases to trimming and J lost 15 bases, with 15 bases between them. The CDR3 DNA sequence: TGTGCCATCAGTGACGGAAGGGCAATTATGTTCTTC. Amino acid sequence: CAISDGRAIMFF.

This clonotype came up a few times. The chain is built from TRBV24-1 and TRBJ1-1; no reliable D call. This CDR3 has 13 residues. The V gene's germline CDR1 is KGHDR and CDR2 SFDVKD. V lost 9 bases and J 4 bases, leaving 14 bases between the germline ends. The CDR3, as DNA: TGTGCCACCCAGGCCTACCCGCGCACTGAAGCTTTCTTT. Protein: CATQAYPRTEAFF.

This clonotype was picked up a small number of times. The J gene is TRBJ2-2, the V gene TRBV10-3, with TRBD2 identical over 10 bases. The V gene's germline CDR1 is ENHRY and CDR2 SYGVKD. J was trimmed by 0 bases and V by 5 bases; bases with no gene match: 9. This CDR3 has 18 amino acids. The CDR3 here is CAISRDTSGTPNTGELFF. The CDR3 region has the DNA TGTGCCATCAGTCGCGATACTAGCGGGACGCCGAACACCGGGGAGCTGTTTTTT.

The chain carries TRBV2 and TRBJ2-7, with 7 positions matching TRBD1. CDR3 length equals 15 residues. The germline V gene encodes CDR1 SNHLY and CDR2 FYNNEI. V gave up 7 bases and J gave up 0 bases; unmatched junction bases: 9. The CDR3 nucleotides read TGTGCCAGCAAGGTGGAGCAGGGGGACTCCTACGAGCAGTACTTC. Its translation: CASKVEQGDSYEQYF.

The table lists this clonotype with a few counts. DNA for the CDR3: TGTGCCAGCAGCGCCACTAGCGGGAGGGTGGAGGGCATTCAGTACTTC. This codes for CASSATSGRVEGIQYF. The rearrangement uses TRBV28 and TRBJ2-4, with 13 positions matching TRBD2. The V and J ends lost 6 bases and 9 bases, in that order; junction bases with no gene match: 11. The CDR3 loop spans 16 amino acids. Germline V gene sequence: CDR1 MDHEN, CDR2 SYDVKM.

Points on this clonotype: Germline is not matched at one junction end, which may reflect a read error. This chain connects TRBV24-1 to TRBJ2-2; TRBD2 might be the D (5 bases). Germline-derived CDR1 and CDR2 are KGHDR and SFDVKD. This CDR3 is built from 14 residues. The CDR3 nucleotides read TGTGCCACCAGTGATCGTAGAGTGTTCGGGAAGCTGTTTTTT. Translation: CATSDRRVFGKLFF.

This clonotype has only a few counts. V and J are TRBV20-1 and TRBJ1-5, with 9 bases identical to TRBD1. The germline gives CDR1 DFQATT, CDR2 SNEGSKA (reference sequence). Germline trimming cut 6 bases from V and 10 bases from J; bases unmatched to any gene: 10. This CDR3 contains 13 residues. CDR3 sequence: CSAGQGPRVPQHF. The DNA of the CDR3 is TGCAGTGCAGGACAGGGGCCGCGAGTACCCCAGCATTTT.

This clonotype was picked up a small number of times. The chain has TRBV7-2 and TRBJ2-7; the D call may be TRBD1 or TRBD2 (5 bases each). Germline CDR1 reads SGHTA; CDR2 reads FQGNSA. The V and J ends lost 3 bases and 6 bases respectively, with 12 bases between them. This CDR3 contains 13 residues. DNA for the CDR3: TGTGCCAGCAGCTTTGGGACCGGGACCGAGCAGTACTTC. Its translation is CASSFGTGTEQYF.

Comments on this clonotype: It may be a read error: a sequence one base away is much more abundant. This is likely a read error, given that the CDR3 carries no conserved phenylalanine or tryptophan at its end. V is TRBV15 and J is TRBJ1-1; D perhaps matches TRBD1 (5 bases). Germline loops: CDR1 LNHNV, CDR2 YYDKDF (reference sequence). The CDR3 loop spans 12 amino acids. V dropped 5 bases and J dropped 5 bases, with 9 bases sitting between them. In DNA form, the CDR3 reads TGTGCCACCAGCGGCAGGGTTACTGAAGCTTTCTCT. It yields the protein CATSGRVTEAFS.

The rearrangement uses TRBV10-3 and TRBJ1-1; a possible D gene is TRBD1 (5 bases). The ends were cut back, 8 bases at V and 2 bases at J, with 9 bases in the middle. The CDR3 has 12 residues. Germline V gene lookup returns CDR1 ENHRY and CDR2 SYGVKD. CDR3 residues: CAIVGDNTEAFF. CDR3 DNA sequence: TGTGCCATCGTGGGGGATAACACTGAAGCTTTCTTT.

This clonotype has a handful of counts. The V and J genes are TRBV6-5 and TRBJ1-2; 7 bases are shared with TRBD1. Germline V gene data show CDR1 as MNHEY and CDR2 as SVGAGI. The V segment lost 4 bases and the J segment 3 bases; nucleotides outside the gene matches: 5. This CDR3 is built from 14 residues. This chain's CDR3 is CASSFRGPDYGYTF. For the CDR3, the DNA is TGTGCCAGCAGTTTTAGGGGGCCGGACTATGGCTACACCTTC.

There are many counts of this clonotype. This sequence joins TRBV5-1 and TRBJ2-5; D gene ambiguous. Germline values: CDR1 SGHRS, CDR2 YFSETQ. The CDR3 extends over 15 amino acids. Between the trimmed V and J ends, which lost 0 bases and 1 base, there was a span of 10 bases. The DNA of the CDR3 is TGCGCCAGCAGCTTGGTCGGGTCCCTCCAAGAGACCCAGTACTTC. It translates to CASSLVGSLQETQYF.

As DNA, the CDR3 is TGTGCCAGCAGAGACTTCAACTCCTACGAGCAGTACTTC. Residues: CASRDFNSYEQYF. The V gene is TRBV7-2, the J gene TRBJ2-7; D is uncertain. The CDR3 spans 13 residues. The germline CDR1 and CDR2 sequences are SGHTA and FQGNSA. V lost 6 bases and J 0 bases, leaving 9 bases between the germline ends.

The gene calls are TRBV27 and TRBJ2-7; no firm D call. CDR3 size: 13 residues. Trimming shortened V by 8 bases and J by 2 bases, and 13 bases separated the two germline ends. Germline values: CDR1 MNHEY, CDR2 SMNVEV (reference sequence). The CDR3 DNA reads as TGTGCCAGCGGCCGACAAGGGACCTACGAGCAGTACTTC. This codes for CASGRQGTYEQYF.

This clonotype was seen repeatedly, ten times or more. This chain uses TRBV5-1 with TRBJ2-1; D uncertain. The V gene lost 3 bases and the J gene lost 4 bases, with 5 bases spanning the gap. There are 12 residues in the CDR3. Germline V gene sequence: CDR1 SGHRS, CDR2 YFSETQ. CDR3 bases: TGCGCCAGCAGCTCACGGTACAATGAGCAGTTCTTC. It is translated as CASSSRYNEQFF.

The gene calls are TRBV20-1 and TRBJ2-3; D ambiguous. Trimming cost V 0 bases and J 0 bases, with 7 bases left between them. The CDR3 runs to 14 residues. The germline V gene encodes CDR1 DFQATT and CDR2 SNEGSKA (reference sequence). The CDR3 nucleotides are TGCAGTGCTAGAGAAATCTCTAGCACAGATACGCAGTATTTT. Its translation: CSAREISSTDTQYF.

There are a few counts of this clonotype. V usage is TRBV6-2 or TRBV6-3 and J usage is TRBJ2-1; 9 nucleotides align to TRBD2. Trimming took 7 bases from V and 4 from J; bases not matched to a gene: 11. Germline CDR1 MNHEY, CDR2 SVGEGT. CDR3 length equals 16 residues. The CDR3 protein is CASTSRRLAGYNEQFF. In nucleotides, the CDR3 is TGTGCCAGCACTTCACGGAGGCTAGCGGGGTACAATGAGCAGTTCTTC.

The rearrangement joins TRBV10-3 to TRBJ1-2, with D perhaps TRBD1 (5 bases). This CDR3 has 16 amino acids. V lost 1 base to trimming and J lost 2 bases, with 14 bases between them. Germline CDR1 and CDR2: ENHRY and SYGVKD. The CDR3 coding sequence is TGTGCCATCAGTGAGTTAGAAGACAGTACAAACTATGGCTACACCTTC. It is translated as CAISELEDSTNYGYTF.

Concerning this clonotype: A much larger clonotype is one base distant, so this may be a read error. The V call is TRBV7-6, the J call TRBJ2-3; the D is unclear. Germline V gene lookup returns CDR1 SGHVS and CDR2 FNYEAQ. V lost 1 base and J 2 bases, leaving 4 bases between the germline ends. The CDR3 has 13 amino acids. CDR3 in DNA: TGTGCCAGCAGCTTAGAGTACACAGATACGCAGTATTTT. Its translation: CASSLEYTDTQYF.

This clonotype has more than one count but fewer than ten. This rearrangement joins TRBV5-5 to TRBJ1-4; unclear D gene. Trimming shortened V by 4 bases and J by 2 bases, and 15 bases separated the two germline ends. The CDR3 runs to 16 residues. Germline V CDR1 and CDR2: SGHKS, YYEKEE (reference sequence). CDR3 sequence (DNA): TGTGCCAGCAGCAGAGGACGGGTGGAGACTAATGAAAAACTGTTTTTT. It yields the protein CASSRGRVETNEKLFF.